This TCR beta chain is drawn from a study of T cell clones after liver transplantation. As for the study in general: Three of the eight recipients were HCV-positive; the rest had non-autoimmune, non-viral transplant indications. Without induction therapy, subjects received standard immunosuppression until 12-24 months post-transplant.

Germline CDR1 reads SGHAT; CDR2 reads FQNNGV. The CDR3 length is 15 residues. The V segment lost 3 bases and the J segment 5 bases; nucleotides outside the gene matches: 9. TCRdb's table, derived via immunoSEQ multiplex PCR, lists solely in-frame clones and lacks some. The sample consists of 70,000 to 95,000 clones, roughly 80% of them appearing once. The rearrangement joins TRBV11-2 to TRBJ1-2; TRBD1 agrees at 7 bases. The clonotype was recovered from a human patient who received a liver transplant. The T cells may partly be graft donor cells. Sequences were derived from CD4+ T cells from blood, sampled at the 22-month timepoint. CDR3 coding DNA: TGTGCCAGCAGCTTGGATACCGGGACAGCATATGGCTACACCTTC. It codes for CASSLDTGTAYGYTF.